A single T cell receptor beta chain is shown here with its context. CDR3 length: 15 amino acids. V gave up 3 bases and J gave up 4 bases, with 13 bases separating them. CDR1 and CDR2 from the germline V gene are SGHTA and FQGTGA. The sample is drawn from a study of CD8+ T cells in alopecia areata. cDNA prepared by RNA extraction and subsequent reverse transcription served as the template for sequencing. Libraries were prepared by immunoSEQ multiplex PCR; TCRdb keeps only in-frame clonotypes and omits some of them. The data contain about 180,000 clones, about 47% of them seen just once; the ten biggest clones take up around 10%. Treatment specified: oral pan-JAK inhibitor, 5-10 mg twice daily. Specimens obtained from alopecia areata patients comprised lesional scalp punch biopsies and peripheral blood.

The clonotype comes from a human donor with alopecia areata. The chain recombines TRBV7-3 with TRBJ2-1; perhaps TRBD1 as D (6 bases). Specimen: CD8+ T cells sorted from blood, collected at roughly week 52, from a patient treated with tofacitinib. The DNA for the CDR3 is TGTGCCAGCAGCTTTCGAGGGGGAATGTACAATGAGCAGTTCTTC. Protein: CASSFRGGMYNEQFF.